This T cell receptor (beta chain) was sequenced in a study of T cell responses to AZD1222 COVID-19 vaccine. Points from the study as a whole: Spike-specific TCR depth and breadth grew after two AZD1222 doses. Repertoires were sampled only after the peak T cell response. Seropositive at baseline were only six AZD1222 recipients.

For this clone: Its antigen remains unknown.

Sequenced by immunoSEQ multiplex PCR; TCRdb stores in-frame clones only, minus some. The sample has around 120,000 clones; roughly nine tenths are singletons. Pooling was applied to second doses at about 4 or about 12 weeks. This TCR was sampled from an adult who received the AZD1222 COVID-19 vaccine. The sequenced sample was peripheral blood, obtained 28 days after the second AZD1222 dose.

The CDR3 sequence is CASRYDRGLNQPQHF. The CDR3 DNA is TGTGCCAGCAGATACGACAGGGGGTTAAATCAGCCCCAGCATTTT. This chain joins TRBV28 and TRBJ1-5, with 9 bases aligning to TRBD1. Germline CDR1 reads MDHEN; CDR2 reads SYDVKM. V gave up 6 bases and J gave up 4 bases; unmatched junction bases: 7. The CDR3 covers 15 residues.